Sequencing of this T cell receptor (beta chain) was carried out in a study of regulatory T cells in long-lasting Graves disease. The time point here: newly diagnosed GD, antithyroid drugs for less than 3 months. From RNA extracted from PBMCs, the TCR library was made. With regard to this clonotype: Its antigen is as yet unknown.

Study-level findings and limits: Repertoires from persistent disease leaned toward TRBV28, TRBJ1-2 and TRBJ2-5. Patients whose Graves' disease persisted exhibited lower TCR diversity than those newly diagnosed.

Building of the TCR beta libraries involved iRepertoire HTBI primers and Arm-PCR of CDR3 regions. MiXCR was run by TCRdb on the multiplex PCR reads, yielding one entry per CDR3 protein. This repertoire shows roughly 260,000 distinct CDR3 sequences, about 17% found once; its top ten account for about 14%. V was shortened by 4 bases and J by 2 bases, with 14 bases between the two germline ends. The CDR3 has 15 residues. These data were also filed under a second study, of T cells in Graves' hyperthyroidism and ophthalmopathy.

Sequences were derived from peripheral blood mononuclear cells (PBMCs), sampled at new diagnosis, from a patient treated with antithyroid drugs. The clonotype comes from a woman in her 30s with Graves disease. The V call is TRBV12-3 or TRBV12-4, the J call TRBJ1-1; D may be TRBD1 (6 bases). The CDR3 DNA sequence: TGTGCCAGCAGTTATATTATCAGGGGTAACACTGAAGCTTTCTTT. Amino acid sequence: CASSYIIRGNTEAFF.